These 19 T cell receptor beta chains originate from one sample sequenced in a study of CXCR3-negative and CXCR3-positive naive CD8 T cells. Study-level findings and limits: Naive CXCR3-positive cells had TRB CDR3s more hydrophobic than those of CXCR3-negative naive cells.

UMI-tagged TRB cDNA libraries were built via 5' RACE. Reprocessing the 5' RACE reads, TCRdb reports a single entry for every CDR3 protein and omits DNA. Its clone listing holds some 130,000 distinct CDR3 sequences. These receptors' antigens are unknown. Sequenced input: naive CXCR3+ CD8+ T cells from blood. Subset of the sample: CD45RO-CCR7+CD27+CD95- naive CD8+ T cells expressing CXCR3 (TNR3+). All receptors come from a human donor in good health. Some clones in this sample may be carry-over from other donors' samples.

The chain links TRBV7-9 to TRBJ1-2; TCRdb's D call, TRBD1, is unchecked because there is no DNA. CDR1 SEHNR and CDR2 FQNEAQ come from the germline V gene (reference sequence). The CDR3 length is 16 residues. The CDR3 sequence: CASSLGGQVGNYGYTF. The full variable domain, rest sourced from reference TRBV7-9 and TRBJ1-2, is DTGVSQNPRHKITKRGQNVTFRCDPISEHNRLYWYRQTLGQGPEFLTYFQNEAQLEKSRLLSDRFSAERPKGSFSTLEIQRTEQGDSAMYLCASSLGGQVGNYGYTFGSGTRLTVV.

The chain recombines TRBV7-9 with TRBJ2-5; checking the TCRdb D call of TRBD1 is not possible without DNA. CDR1 SEHNR and CDR2 FQNEAQ come from the germline V gene (reference sequence). The CDR3 runs 14 residues. The CDR3 here is CASSVPGGRETQYF.

The V and J genes are TRBV28 and TRBJ2-7; TCRdb's D gene call, TRBD1, goes unchecked for lack of DNA. This CDR3 has 14 residues. In germline, CDR1 is MDHEN, CDR2 SYDVKM. This CDR3 is CASSSRDRSYEQYF.

V is TRBV23-1 and J is TRBJ2-7; as DNA is missing, the TRBD1 call by TCRdb cannot be tested. TRBV23-1 is marked as an open reading frame, function uncertain. The CDR3 contains 22 residues. The CDR3 loop is CASSWTGTHVSFNHGAQYEQYF.

The chain recombines TRBV27 with TRBJ2-1; TCRdb outputs TRBD2, but without DNA this stays unchecked. The germline CDR1 and CDR2 sequences are MNHEY and SMNVEV (reference sequence). The CDR3 is made up of 15 amino acids. CDR3 loop: CASSLGLAGAQEQFF.

The chain uses TRBV9 and TRBJ1-1; TCRdb's assignment of TRBD1 cannot be checked, as there is no DNA. Germline CDR1 and CDR2: SGDLS and YYNGEE. This CDR3 comprises 15 residues. CDR3 loop: CASSAWGGTNTEAFF.

The chain couples TRBV12-3 or TRBV12-4 to TRBJ1-2. The CDR3 has 13 residues. CDR3 in amino acids: CASSFFQGSGYTF.

The chain joins TRBV4-1 to TRBJ2-7. The length of the CDR3 is 14 residues. From germline, CDR1 is MGHRA and CDR2 YSYEKL. CDR3 amino acids: CASSQEPGAYEQYF.

CDR3 protein: CASSYGSGRFYEQFF. V gene TRBV6-6 combines with J gene TRBJ2-1; TCRdb's D gene call, TRBD1, goes unchecked for lack of DNA. This CDR3 has 15 residues. Germline CDR1 is MNHNY and CDR2 is SVGAGI (reference sequence).

The chain couples TRBV12-3 or TRBV12-4 to TRBJ1-3; there is no DNA to check the TCRdb D call of TRBD1. This CDR3 contains 14 residues. The CDR3: CASNPGTGRNTIYF.

The chain employs TRBV6-2 or TRBV6-3 and TRBJ2-7; checking the TCRdb D call of TRBD1 is not possible without DNA. Germline V gives CDR1 MNHEY, CDR2 SVGEGT. The CDR3 is 14 residues long. CDR3: CASSPGQASYEQYF.

The CDR3 spells CASSIGGLAGYNEQFF. The chain employs TRBV19 and TRBJ2-1; the D call from TCRdb, TRBD2, cannot be confirmed without DNA. Germline V gene lookup returns CDR1 LNHDA and CDR2 SQIVND (reference sequence). CDR3 length: 16 amino acids.

The genes are TRBV20-1 and TRBJ2-3. Germline assignment: CDR1 DFQATT and CDR2 SNEGSKA (reference sequence). This CDR3 is 13 amino acids long. CDR3 residues: CSARDYRADTQYF.

The V call is TRBV29-1, the J call TRBJ1-2; TCRdb returns TRBD1, unconfirmable since there is no DNA. From germline, CDR1 is SQVTM and CDR2 ANQGSEA. The CDR3 length is 14 residues. The CDR3 loop reads CSVPGQGGPYGYTF.

The chain combines TRBV6-6 with TRBJ2-7; TCRdb designates TRBD1, a call that cannot be tested without DNA. The germline V gene has CDR1 MNHNY and CDR2 SVGAGI (reference sequence). CDR3 length: 16 amino acids. The CDR3 protein is CASSPQGGGLTYEQYF.

The chain couples TRBV4-2 to TRBJ2-1; TCRdb returns TRBD2, unconfirmable since there is no DNA. This CDR3 contains 15 residues. Germline V gives CDR1 LGHNA, CDR2 YNFKEQ. CDR3 protein: CASSQSGDTGNEQFF.

CDR3 in amino acids: CASSQQGALSDTQYF. The V and J genes are TRBV7-9 and TRBJ2-3; TCRdb's assignment of TRBD1 cannot be checked, as there is no DNA. CDR1 and CDR2 (germline): SEHNR, FQNEAQ (reference sequence). The CDR3 is 15 amino acids.

This chain uses TRBV19 with TRBJ2-7; the D call from TCRdb, TRBD1, cannot be confirmed without DNA. The CDR3 contains 15 residues. CDR1 is LNHDA, CDR2 SQIVND, per germline (reference sequence). The CDR3: CASSIPGAPTYEQYF.

V gene TRBV7-9 combines with J gene TRBJ1-1; TCRdb outputs TRBD1, but without DNA this stays unchecked. CDR1 is SEHNR, CDR2 FQNEAQ, per germline (reference sequence). This CDR3 is 12 amino acids long. The CDR3 sequence is CASSQGHFEAFF.